This TCR beta chain was found in a study of low-dose radiotherapy and immunotherapy resistance in tumors (dated by TCRdb to between 2020 and 2023). Looking at the study overall: In Cohort 1, each fraction delivered 0.5 Gy every 2 weeks, and the prescribed total PTV dose was 6.5 Gy. Cohort 2 received 1 Gy per fraction every two weeks, with a total of 13 Gy over 26 weeks. Patients were given nivolumab as a 240 mg flat dose every two weeks and ipilimumab at 1 mg/kg every six weeks, with both drugs delivered intravenously. Every two weeks, patients got intravenous cyclophosphamide at 200 mg/m2, given one day ahead of each radiation and immunotherapy administration. Aspirin 300 mg was taken orally once daily by patients for four cycles, starting on cycle 1 day 1. Trial participants were not randomized into treatment groups. Eight patients were included in the translational analysis, namely three from the first dose cohort plus the first five from the second dose cohort.

This clonotype was counted ten times or more. It lacks a known antigen. Base qualities were left out, and no much larger clone turns up one base away. Sequencing relied on an Illumina HiSeq 2500. Superscript III and a set of TRAV- and TRBV-specific primers were used to synthesize first-strand cDNA, so that both TCRalpha and TCRbeta chains were covered. TCRs were amplified for about 19 PCR cycles with Phusion, using a constant-region primer paired with the adapter attached to the V primers. The isolated mRNA was amplified using the MessageAmp II aRNA Amplification Kit, with in vitro transcription performed for approximately 16 hours at 37 degrees C. The Dynabeads mRNA DIRECT Purification Kit was used to isolate the mRNA for TCR sequencing. Indexed Illumina adapters were added in a second Phusion PCR of 20 to 30 cycles, after which AMPure XP beads were used to purify the products. The published analysis was carried out like this. Using custom Perl scripts, TCR sequences encoding the same protein were pooled, out-of-frame sequences were removed, and the abundance of each clonotype was computed. Any TCR sequence supported by only a single read was excluded from analysis. Repertoire metrics included Shannon entropy, Gini index, clonality, richness, and frequency of TCRs shared between repertoires. TCRdb reprocessed the public reads (quality trimming at Q25 with fastp, clone calling with MiXCR) and kept in-frame beta chains. Each entry merges the rows of one CDR3 protein and shows their most common DNA and genes. TCRdb's processing, not the authors', yielded these V and J calls. The sample table records about 58,000 distinct CDR3 sequences; about 23% of these occur just once. The ten most abundant clones make up under 7% of the sample.

Trimming leaves V shorter by 5 bases and J shorter by 7 bases, with the junction holding 7 bases beyond the gene matches. Taken from the germline V gene, the CDR1 and CDR2 loops are SGHAT and FQNNGV. CDR3 length: 14 amino acids, cysteine to phenylalanine. Only the CDR3 DNA is retained, 42 bases long and in frame from the first base. Read against the paper, the sample's time point label means: after trial treatment. The treatment or condition tag for this specimen amounts to: LDRT plus nivolumab, ipilimumab, low-dose cyclophosphamide and aspirin (RACIN trial). Donors were enrolled in RACIN, a single-arm phase I dose-escalation trial combining nivolumab, ipilimumab, aspirin, low-dose cyclophosphamide and low-dose radiotherapy. To be eligible, a patient needed to have an advanced solid tumor that was TIL-negative.

The chain couples TRBV11-2 to TRBJ2-1, and 8 junctional nucleotides match TRBD2. The TCR sequence derives from a male donor with prostate cancer. This specimen was PBMCs, taken after low-dose radiotherapy plus immunotherapy. The encoded CDR3 is CASSVAGLGNEQFF. The DNA sequence is given as TGTGCCAGCAGCGTAGCGGGATTAGGGAATGAGCAGTTCTTC. The CDR3 plus the reference TRBV11-2 and TRBJ2-1 genes for the other parts give the full variable domain: EAGVAQSPRYKIIEKRQSVAFWCNPISGHATLYWYQQILGQGPKLLIQFQNNGVVDDSQLPKDRFSAERLKGVDSTLKIQPAKLEDSAVYLCASSVAGLGNEQFFGPGTRLTVL.